This T cell receptor beta chain was recovered during a study of blood T cell repertoires in COVID-19. Study background: Sites across the United States, Italy and Spain contributed samples from acute and convalescent COVID-19.

The repertoire was sequenced with immunoSEQ multiplex PCR; TCRdb's copy has only in-frame clones and lacks some. The profile shows about 140,000 clones, roughly 90% of them singletons. The V segment lost 5 bases and the J segment 0 bases; nucleotides outside the gene matches: 3. This CDR3 has 14 amino acids. Germline CDR1 reads LNHDA; CDR2 reads SQIVND (reference sequence). The chain uses TRBV19 and TRBJ2-7; 8 bases align to TRBD1. The sample consisted of peripheral blood. The receptor was isolated from a man aged 65 to 79 with acute or convalescent COVID-19. This CDR3 reads CASSSGTGSYEQYF. The CDR3 DNA follows: TGTGCCAGTAGTTCCGGGACAGGCTCCTACGAGCAGTACTTC.